These 13 T cell receptor beta chains were all obtained from the same sample, sequenced in a study of follicular helper T cells after annual influenza vaccination. As for time point: 2014-2015 season, 7 days after vaccination. The table came from immunoSEQ multiplex PCR; TCRdb's copy has only in-frame clones and leaves some out. This table holds about 7,800 clones, around four fifths found once. The source was CXCR5+ CD38- circulating T follicular helper cells from blood, collected 7 days after influenza vaccination. As to subset: circulating Tfh, non-naive CD4+CXCR5+PD-1+ (ICOS+CD38+ or ICOS-CD38-). These receptors came from an adult who received the influenza vaccine.

The V and J genes are TRBV2 and TRBJ2-3; no clear D gene. This CDR3 has 12 residues. The V end was cut by 8 bases, the J end by 2 bases, with 8 bases between. In germline, CDR1 is SNHLY, CDR2 FYNNEI. The CDR3 DNA sequence: TGTGCCAGCGAGAAGTACACAGATACGCAGTATTTT. Translated, it gives CASEKYTDTQYF.

The chain uses TRBV18 and TRBJ2-1; 9 nucleotides match TRBD1. This CDR3 has 16 amino acids. The trim removed 3 bases at V and 6 bases at J, leaving 9 bases unmatched. Per the germline V gene, CDR1 is KGHSH and CDR2 is LQKENI. The CDR3 sequence is CASSPPGDRVVNEQFF. As DNA, the CDR3 is TGTGCCAGCTCACCTCCAGGGGACAGGGTGGTCAATGAGCAGTTCTTC.

The chain links TRBV5-1 to TRBJ2-7; 11 bases align to TRBD2. CDR1 is SGHRS and CDR2 is YFSETQ in the germline V gene. The V gene end was trimmed by 4 bases and the J gene end by 2 bases; junction bases not matched to a gene: 8. The CDR3 is 16 amino acids. The CDR3 nucleotides are TGCGCCAGCAGCAAATCTAGCGGGGGGAGCCCCTACGAGCAGTACTTC. It is translated as CASSKSSGGSPYEQYF.

The rearrangement uses TRBV19 and TRBJ2-5; 7 nucleotides line up with TRBD2. V lost 2 bases to trimming and J lost 5 bases; unmatched junction nucleotides: 11. This CDR3 is built from 16 residues. Looked up from germline, CDR1 is LNHDA and CDR2 is SQIVND (reference sequence). The DNA of the CDR3 is TGTGCCAGTAGTATAATCCCCGGACGGGGGGAGGAGACCCAGTACTTC. Its protein is CASSIIPGRGEETQYF. The full variable domain, with the rest looked up from reference TRBV19 and TRBJ2-5, is DGGITQSPKYLFRKEGQNVTLSCEQNLNHDAMYWYRQDPGQGLRLIYYSQIVNDFQKGDIAEGYSVSREKKESFPLTVTSAQKNPTAFYLCASSIIPGRGEETQYFGPGTRLLVL.

This chain links TRBV7-2 with TRBJ1-2; a possible D gene is TRBD1 (5 bases). Germline V gene lookup returns CDR1 SGHTA and CDR2 FQGNSA. The CDR3 runs to 16 residues. V was clipped by 3 bases and J by 4 bases, with 18 bases between them. CDR3 DNA: TGTGCCAGCAGCTTCGCGGACATAAGGCGTTTCTATGGCTACACCTTC. This codes for CASSFADIRRFYGYTF.

The chain uses TRBV30 and TRBJ2-1, with 8 bases fitting TRBD2. The CDR3 covers 16 residues. V lost 2 bases, J lost 5 bases, and 11 bases stayed unmatched. Germline V gene sequence: CDR1 GTSNPN, CDR2 SVGIG (reference sequence). The CDR3 nucleotides are TGTGCCTGGAGTACGTATTTCGGGCGGGGGGACAATGAGCAGTTCTTC. Translation: CAWSTYFGRGDNEQFF.

This rearrangement joins TRBV2 to TRBJ1-1; D not resolved. Germline CDR1 and CDR2: SNHLY and FYNNEI. Between the trimmed V and J ends, which lost 1 base and 2 bases, there was a span of 11 bases. This CDR3 has 15 residues. The CDR3 DNA reads TGTGCCAGCAGTGAAGGGGCAAGGTCTAACACTGAAGCTTTCTTT. Its protein product is CASSEGARSNTEAFF. The complete variable domain, with remaining parts taken from reference TRBV2 and TRBJ1-1, reads EPEVTQTPSHQVTQMGQEVILRCVPISNHLYFYWYRQILGQKVEFLVSFYNNEISEKSEIFDDQFSVERPDGSNFTLKIRSTKLEDSAMYFCASSEGARSNTEAFFGQGTRLTVV.

The rearrangement links TRBV6-4 to TRBJ2-1; D is unresolved. With 11 bases removed from V and 1 base from J, the gap between germline ends came to 0 bases. The CDR3 totals 9 residues. From germline, CDR1 is MRHNA and CDR2 SNTAGT. The chain's CDR3 is CASYNEQFF. The CDR3 DNA follows: TGTGCCTCCTACAATGAGCAGTTCTTC.

The chain links TRBV5-1 to TRBJ1-1; no firm D call. The CDR3 covers 15 residues. Germline V CDR1 and CDR2: SGHRS, YFSETQ. The V end was cut by 4 bases, the J end by 0 bases, with 13 bases between. The CDR3 is CASSPLVGLNTEAFF. CDR3 sequence (DNA): TGCGCCAGCAGCCCGCTAGTTGGGCTGAACACTGAAGCTTTCTTT.

The chain uses TRBV5-1 and TRBJ2-3; D uncertain. Germline-derived CDR1 and CDR2 are SGHRS and YFSETQ. There are 15 residues in the CDR3. Deletions cut 1 base from V and 2 bases from J, with 11 bases between. For the CDR3, the DNA is TGCGCCAGCAGCTTGAATACGGAAACCACAGATACGCAGTATTTT. This gives the protein CASSLNTETTDTQYF.

This chain links TRBV29-1 with TRBJ1-2; TRBD1 might be the D (5 bases). V lost 4 bases and J 3 bases, leaving 9 bases between the germline ends. This CDR3 has 12 residues. The germline gives CDR1 SQVTM, CDR2 ANQGSEA. The CDR3 loop reads CSVVRGDYGYTF. The CDR3 coding sequence is TGCAGCGTTGTCCGGGGGGACTATGGCTACACCTTC.

V gene TRBV5-1 combines with J gene TRBJ2-2, with D unclear. The CDR3 is 14 amino acids. Germline CDR1 SGHRS, CDR2 YFSETQ. With 4 bases removed from V and 6 bases from J, the gap between germline ends came to 13 bases. The CDR3 loop reads CASSPVQVAGELFF. The CDR3 DNA sequence: TGCGCCAGCAGCCCGGTTCAGGTGGCCGGGGAGCTGTTTTTT.

The rearrangement links TRBV4-2 to TRBJ2-5; D might be TRBD2 (6 bases). With 2 bases removed from V and 5 bases from J, the gap between germline ends came to 15 bases. The CDR3 extends over 15 amino acids. Looked up from germline, CDR1 is LGHNA and CDR2 is YNFKEQ. Here the CDR3 reads CASSQFGTPHETQYF. CDR3 coding DNA: TGTGCCAGCAGCCAATTCGGGACTCCACATGAGACCCAGTACTTC.